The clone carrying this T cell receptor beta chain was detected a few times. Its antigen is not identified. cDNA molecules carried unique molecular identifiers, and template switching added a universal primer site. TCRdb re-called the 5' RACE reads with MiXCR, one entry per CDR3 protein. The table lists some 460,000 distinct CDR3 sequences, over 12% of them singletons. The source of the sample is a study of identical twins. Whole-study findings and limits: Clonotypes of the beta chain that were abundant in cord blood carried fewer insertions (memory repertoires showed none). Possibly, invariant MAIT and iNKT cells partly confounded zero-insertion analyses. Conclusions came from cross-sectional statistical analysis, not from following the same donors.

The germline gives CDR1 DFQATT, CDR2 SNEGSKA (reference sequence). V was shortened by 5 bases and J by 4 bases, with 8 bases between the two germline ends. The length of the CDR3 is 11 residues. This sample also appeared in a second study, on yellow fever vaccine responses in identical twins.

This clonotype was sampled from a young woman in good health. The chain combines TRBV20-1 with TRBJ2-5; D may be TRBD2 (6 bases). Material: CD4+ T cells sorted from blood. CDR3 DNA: TGCAGTGCTCCCGGGAGAGAGACCCAGTACTTC. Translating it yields CSAPGRETQYF.